This TCR beta chain was recovered during a study of cytomegalovirus exposure and HLA in healthy donors. Sequenced by immunoSEQ multiplex PCR; TCRdb stores in-frame clones only, minus some. The table records about 200,000 clones, around 88% of them present only once. The CDR3 runs to 14 residues. Between the trimmed V and J ends, which lost 1 base and 4 bases, there was a span of 13 bases. Per germline, CDR1 GTSNPN and CDR2 SVGIG (reference sequence). The sequence came from a woman younger than 35 in good health and CMV-seronegative. The specimen was PBMCs. The rearrangement links TRBV30 to TRBJ1-1; D possibly corresponds to TRBD1 (5 bases). The CDR3, as DNA: TGTGCCTGGAGTGCGGGGGGAGGGCTCACTGAAGCTTTCTTT. Protein sequence: CAWSAGGGLTEAFF.